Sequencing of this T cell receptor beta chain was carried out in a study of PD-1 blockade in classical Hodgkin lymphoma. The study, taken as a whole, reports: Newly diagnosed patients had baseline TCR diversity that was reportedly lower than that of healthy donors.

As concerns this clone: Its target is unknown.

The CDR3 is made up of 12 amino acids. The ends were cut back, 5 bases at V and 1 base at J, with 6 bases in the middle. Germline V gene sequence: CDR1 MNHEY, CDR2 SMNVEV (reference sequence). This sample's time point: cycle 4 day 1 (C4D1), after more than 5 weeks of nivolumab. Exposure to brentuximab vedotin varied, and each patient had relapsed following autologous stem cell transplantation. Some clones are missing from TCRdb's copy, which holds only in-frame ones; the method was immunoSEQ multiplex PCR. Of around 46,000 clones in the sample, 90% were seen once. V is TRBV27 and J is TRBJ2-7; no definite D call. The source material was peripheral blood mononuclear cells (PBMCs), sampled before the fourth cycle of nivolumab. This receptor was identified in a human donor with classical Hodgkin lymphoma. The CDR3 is CASSGGSYEQYF. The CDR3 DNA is TGTGCCAGCAGTGGTGGGTCCTACGAGCAGTACTTC.